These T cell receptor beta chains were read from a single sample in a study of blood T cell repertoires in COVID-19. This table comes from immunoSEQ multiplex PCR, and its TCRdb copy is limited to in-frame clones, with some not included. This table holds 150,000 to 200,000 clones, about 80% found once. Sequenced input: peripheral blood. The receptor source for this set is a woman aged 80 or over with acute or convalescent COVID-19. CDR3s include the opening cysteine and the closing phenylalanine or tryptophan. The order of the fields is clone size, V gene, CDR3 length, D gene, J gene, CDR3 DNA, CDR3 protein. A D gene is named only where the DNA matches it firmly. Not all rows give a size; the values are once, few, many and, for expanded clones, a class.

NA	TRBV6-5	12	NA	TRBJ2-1	TGTGCCAGCAGTCCTAACTACAATGAGCAGTTCTTC	CASSPNYNEQFF
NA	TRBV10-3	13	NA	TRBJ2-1	TGTGCCATCAGTGAGTCAGGGAGGTATGAGCAGTTCTTC	CAISESGRYEQFF
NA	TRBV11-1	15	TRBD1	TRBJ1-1	TGTGCCAGCAGCGCCCGACAGGGCATGAACACTGAAGCTTTCTTT	CASSARQGMNTEAFF
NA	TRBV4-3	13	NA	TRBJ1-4	TGCGCCAGCAGCCAAAGGGGGGGGGAAAAACTGTTTTTT	CASSQRGGEKLFF
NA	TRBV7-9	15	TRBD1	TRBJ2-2	TGTGCCAGCAGCATCGGGACAGGGGGCATCGGGGAGCTGTTTTTT	CASSIGTGGIGELFF
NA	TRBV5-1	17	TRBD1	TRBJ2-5	TGCGCCAGCAGCTTGGCCGGGCAGGGGGCCATAAAAGAGACCCAGTACTTC	CASSLAGQGAIKETQYF
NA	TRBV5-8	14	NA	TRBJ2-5	TGTGCCAGCAGCTCCCGGGCCTGGGGCGAGACCCAGTACTTC	CASSSRAWGETQYF
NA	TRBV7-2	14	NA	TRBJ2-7	TGTGCCAGCAGCTTAGGTGGGACACCTCGGGAGCAGTACTTC	CASSLGGTPREQYF
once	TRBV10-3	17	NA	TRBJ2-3	TGTGCCATCAGTGAAGTAGCGGAGAACGACCTCACAGATACGCAGTATTTT	CAISEVAENDLTDTQYF
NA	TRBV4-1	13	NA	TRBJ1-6	TGCGCCAGCAGCCAAGTCCGAGCTACACCCCTCCACTTT	CASSQVRATPLHF
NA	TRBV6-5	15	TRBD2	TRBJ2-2	TGTGCCAGCAGTTACTTCTCGGGAGGGACCGGGGAGCTGTTTTTT	CASSYFSGGTGELFF
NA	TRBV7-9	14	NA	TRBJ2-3	TGTGCCAGCAGCCACACGGGTAGCGCAGATACGCAGTATTTT	CASSHTGSADTQYF
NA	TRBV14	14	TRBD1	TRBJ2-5	TGTGCCAGCAGCCGAGGGACAGGGTGGGAGACCCAGTACTTC	CASSRGTGWETQYF
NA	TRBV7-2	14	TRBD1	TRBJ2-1	TGTGCCAGCAGCTCGGACAGGGCTCGAAATGAGCAGTTCTTC	CASSSDRARNEQFF
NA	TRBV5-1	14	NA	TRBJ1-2	TGCGCCAGCAGCTCTAATACAGGGCAGGGTGGCTACACCTTC	CASSSNTGQGGYTF